Listed here are 9 T cell receptor beta chains from one sample, sequenced in a study of blood T cells in healthy people across ages. The second PCR ran about 6 to 12 cycles with a sample-barcoded 5' primer and J-beta primers. MiXCR, run by TCRdb on the 5' RACE reads, gives a single entry per CDR3 protein. The sample includes about 1.8 million distinct CDR3 sequences, around 48% of them seen just once. What was sequenced was blood. Receptors were obtained from a woman aged 35 to 49 in good health.

The rearrangement uses TRBV5-1 and TRBJ2-5, with TRBD2 identical over 12 bases. CDR3 length: 16 residues. J gave up 4 bases and V 4 bases, and 8 bases lay outside the gene matches. CDR1 SGHRS and CDR2 YFSETQ come from the germline V gene. The CDR3 sequence: CASSRTTSGGVETQYF. As DNA, the CDR3 is TGCGCCAGCAGCCGAACGACTAGCGGGGGAGTAGAGACCCAGTACTTC.

This clonotype came up a few times. The V call is TRBV3-1, the J call TRBJ2-7; D uncertain. With 4 bases removed from V and 3 bases from J, the gap between germline ends came to 10 bases. This CDR3 spans 13 amino acids. Looked up from germline, CDR1 is LGHDT and CDR2 is YNNKEL (reference sequence). In nucleotides, the CDR3 is TGTGCCAGCAGCCCCTACGGAAGCTACGAGCAGTACTTC. Amino acids: CASSPYGSYEQYF.

The chain links TRBV7-2 to TRBJ2-5, with a tentative D call TRBD1 (5 bases). The J call may be in error: the DNA end matches TRBJ2-7 better. CDR1 and CDR2 from the germline V gene are SGHTA and FQGNSA. CDR3 length equals 12 residues. CDR3 in DNA: TGTGCCAGCAGCTTGACAGCGCACGAGCAGTACTTC. Translated: CASSLTAHEQYF.

A few counts support this clonotype. This chain uses TRBV12-3 or TRBV12-4 with TRBJ2-1, with 8 bases that match TRBD1. The CDR3 contains 15 residues. V was pared by 7 bases and J by 5 bases, with 10 bases of the junction left unmatched. This CDR3 is CASIAPGTGNNEQFF. CDR3 nucleotides: TGTGCCAGCATCGCCCCCGGGACAGGTAACAATGAGCAGTTCTTC.

This clonotype was recorded a few times. The V call is TRBV7-2, the J call TRBJ2-1; D not resolved. The CDR3 length is 13 residues. The V gene's germline CDR1 is SGHTA and CDR2 FQGNSA. The V end was cut by 6 bases, the J end by 5 bases, with 11 bases between. This CDR3 reads CASSAFLNNEQFF. Written as DNA, the CDR3 is TGTGCCAGCAGTGCCTTCCTAAACAATGAGCAGTTCTTC.

V and J are TRBV7-9 and TRBJ1-2; maybe TRBD1 (5 bases). V lost 2 bases to trimming and J lost 3 bases, with 10 bases between them. Germline V gives CDR1 SEHNR, CDR2 FQNEAQ (reference sequence). CDR3 size: 14 residues. CDR3 sequence reads: CASSLRGEDYGYTF. CDR3 nucleotides: TGTGCCAGCAGCTTACGAGGGGAGGACTATGGCTACACCTTC.

This chain connects TRBV29-1 to TRBJ2-3; 7 bases align to TRBD2. The CDR3 is 15 residues long. Per the germline V gene, CDR1 is SQVTM and CDR2 is ANQGSEA. CDR3 coding DNA: TGCACCGCCCAAGGGGCTAGCGGCTACACAGATACGCAGTATTTT. Translated, it gives CTAQGASGYTDTQYF.

The chain uses TRBV6-5 and TRBJ2-4; 9 nucleotides agree with TRBD1. The J call is uncertain, as TRBJ2-5 better fits the DNA end. The CDR3 loop spans 13 amino acids. Germline V gene data show CDR1 as MNHEY and CDR2 as SVGAGI. CDR3: CDPETGGEETQYF. Written as DNA, the CDR3 is TGTGACCCTGAGACAGGGGGAGAAGAGACCCAGTACTTC.

V gene TRBV2 combines with J gene TRBJ2-3; D ambiguous. Deletions cut 6 bases from V and 1 base from J, with 20 bases between. CDR3 length: 17 amino acids. Germline V CDR1 and CDR2: SNHLY, FYNNEI. CDR3 in DNA: TGTGCCAGCAGCGTCGTCCCCCTAGGGTCGGGCACAGATACGCAGTATTTT. This sequence encodes CASSVVPLGSGTDTQYF.